This T cell receptor (beta chain) appears in the sequencing data of a study of cytomegalovirus exposure and HLA in healthy donors (dated by TCRdb to about 2017). Broadly, across the study: According to a later analysis, one platform produced both the 110 or so validation repertoires and the roughly 640 repertoires of the first cohort. The study aimed to test whether cataloging public T cell receptors could reveal signatures of past pathogen exposure. Besides the first cohort of some 670 subjects, a separate validation cohort made up of over 100 different subjects was used. The study combined high-throughput TCR immunosequencing, statistical association of individual TCRs with disease status, and machine learning to predict cytomegalovirus infection status.

Summary of the overall study and its limitations: A later analysis lacked HLA typing for the validation cohort, so it scored co-occurrence in that cohort across all 110 or so repertoires. Across donors, most TCR sequences were observed very rarely, whereas some public TCRs were present in many individuals. In vitro tests confirmed that a few of the cytomegalovirus-associated TCR beta chains recognize cytomegalovirus antigens. The classifier was reported to diagnose cytomegalovirus status with high specificity and sensitivity in both the original and validation cohorts. Of the cluster scores, 85% to 95% were above 0 in a later analysis, which found that TCRs clustered in the first cohort also tended to co-occur in the roughly 130 validation repertoires. In the study, 150 to 200 TCR beta chains were listed as associated with cytomegalovirus. It was suggested by the authors that the approach could potentially be generalized to other disease states and immunological phenotypes.

The library came from the immunoSEQ multiplex PCR assay. Per the source publication's procedure: A statistical classification framework was built for diagnosing cytomegalovirus status from the catalog of TCR beta chain sequences. This immuneACCESS table, as held by TCRdb, lists in-frame sequences with V and J called but not all clones. Of the missing ones, under half trace to an unresolved V gene in checked studies; the others have no known cause. V, J and clone size are taken as reported in that table, and D and trimming were inferred from the DNA itself. This sample gives roughly 71,000 clones in total; around 94% of them show up just once. The top ten clones comprise roughly 0.6% of the sample. The donors belonged to the validation cohort of approximately 130 subjects, which was separate from the roughly 670-subject first cohort. Remarks on this clone: Its antigen is currently not known. Nothing much larger sits one base from this clone, and base qualities are not available.

Including the terminal cysteine and phenylalanine, the CDR3 comprises 11 residues. The only DNA kept is the CDR3, 33 bases in frame from the first base. V was cut back by 3 bases and J by 10 bases, leaving a gap of 7 bases between them. Looking up the germline V gene yields CDR1 SGHTA and CDR2 FQGNSA. The rearranged segments are TRBV7-2 and TRBJ2-1; a confident D gene designation cannot be given. The source material was PBMCs. This TCR was recovered from a woman aged 18-35 years in good health and CMV-seronegative. The bases read TGTGCCAGCAGCTTCCTTTTGGAGCAGTTCTTC. Its coded protein is CASSFLLEQFF.